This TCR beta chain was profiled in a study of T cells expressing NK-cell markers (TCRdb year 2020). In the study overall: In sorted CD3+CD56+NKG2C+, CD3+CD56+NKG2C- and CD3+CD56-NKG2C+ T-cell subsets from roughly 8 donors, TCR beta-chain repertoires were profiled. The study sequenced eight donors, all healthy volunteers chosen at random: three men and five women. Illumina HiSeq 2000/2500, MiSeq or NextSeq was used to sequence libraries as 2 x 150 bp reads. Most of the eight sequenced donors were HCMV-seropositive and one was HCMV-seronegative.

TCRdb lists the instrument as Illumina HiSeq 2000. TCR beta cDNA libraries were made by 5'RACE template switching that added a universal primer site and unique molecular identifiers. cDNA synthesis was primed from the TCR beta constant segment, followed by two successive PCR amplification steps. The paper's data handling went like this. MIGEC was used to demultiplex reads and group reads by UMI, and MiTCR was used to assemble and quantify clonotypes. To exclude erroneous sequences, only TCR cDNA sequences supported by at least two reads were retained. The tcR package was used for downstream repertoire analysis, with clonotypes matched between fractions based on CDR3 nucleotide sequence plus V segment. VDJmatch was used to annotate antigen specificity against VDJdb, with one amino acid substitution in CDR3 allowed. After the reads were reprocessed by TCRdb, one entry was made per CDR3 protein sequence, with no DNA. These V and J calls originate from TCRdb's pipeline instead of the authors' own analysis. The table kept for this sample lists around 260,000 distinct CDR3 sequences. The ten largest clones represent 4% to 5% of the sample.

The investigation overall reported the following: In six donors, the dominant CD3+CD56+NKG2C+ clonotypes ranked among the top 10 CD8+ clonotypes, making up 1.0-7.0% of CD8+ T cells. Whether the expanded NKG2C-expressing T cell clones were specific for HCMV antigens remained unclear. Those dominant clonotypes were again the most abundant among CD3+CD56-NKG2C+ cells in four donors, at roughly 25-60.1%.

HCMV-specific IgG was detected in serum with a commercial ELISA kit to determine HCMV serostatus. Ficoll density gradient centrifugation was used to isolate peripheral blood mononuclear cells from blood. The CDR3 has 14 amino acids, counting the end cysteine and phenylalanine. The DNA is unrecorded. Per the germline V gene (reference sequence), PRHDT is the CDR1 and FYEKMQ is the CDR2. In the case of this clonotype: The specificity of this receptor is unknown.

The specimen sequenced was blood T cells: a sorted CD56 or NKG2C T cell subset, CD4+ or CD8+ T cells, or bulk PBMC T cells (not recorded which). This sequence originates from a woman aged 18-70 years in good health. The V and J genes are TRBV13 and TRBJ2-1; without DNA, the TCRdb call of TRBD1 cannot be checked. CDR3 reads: CASSFNRVYNEQFF.